What follows are 19 T cell receptor beta chains derived from one specimen sequenced in a study of T cell responses to AZD1222 COVID-19 vaccine. Assay: immunoSEQ multiplex PCR; the TCRdb copy retains only in-frame clones and omits some. The table lists 110,000 or so clones, more than 75% of them singletons. Sample: peripheral blood, taken 28 days after the second AZD1222 dose. These receptors were taken from an adult who received the AZD1222 COVID-19 vaccine.

This clone appeared a few times. The chain uses TRBV4-1 and TRBJ2-5; 9 positions match TRBD2. With V trimmed by 3 bases and J by 3 bases, 8 bases remained unmatched. CDR3 length: 16 residues. Germline lookup yields CDR1 MGHRA and CDR2 YSYEKL. The CDR3 DNA sequence: TGCGCCAGCAGCCACCCAGGGACTAGCAGCGAAGAGACCCAGTACTTC. It specifies CASSHPGTSSEETQYF.

The gene calls are TRBV5-4 and TRBJ2-1, with TRBD2 matching 14 bases. With V trimmed by 4 bases and J by 10 bases, 16 bases remained unmatched. CDR1 and CDR2 (germline): SGHNT, YYREEE (reference sequence). The CDR3 runs to 18 residues. CDR3 sequence reads: CASSRTATTSGGAWEQFF. CDR3 DNA sequence: TGTGCCAGCAGCCGAACTGCCACGACTAGCGGGGGGGCTTGGGAGCAGTTCTTC.

V is TRBV6-1 and J is TRBJ2-1; TRBD1 is a possible D gene (5 bases). Between the trimmed V and J ends, which lost 3 bases and 10 bases, there was a span of 22 bases. The CDR3 consists of 16 residues. The germline V gene has CDR1 MNHNS and CDR2 SASEGT. The CDR3 sequence: CASSDTGSYLQWEQFF. The CDR3 nucleotides read TGTGCCAGCAGTGACACAGGCTCTTACCTACAATGGGAGCAGTTCTTC.

A note on this clone: The sample contains more than one DNA sequence encoding this CDR3. This rearrangement joins TRBV18 to TRBJ2-5; D uncertain. Looked up from germline, CDR1 is KGHSH and CDR2 is LQKENI. CDR3 length: 12 amino acids. V lost 2 bases to trimming and J lost 3 bases, with 4 bases between them. CDR3 protein: CASSPVEETQYF. CDR3 in DNA: TGTGCCAGCTCACCAGTAGAAGAGACCCAGTACTTC.

This clone was seen a single time. V usage is TRBV19 and J usage is TRBJ1-1; D is possibly TRBD1 (6 bases). CDR1 is LNHDA, CDR2 SQIVND, per germline (reference sequence). V lost 7 bases, J lost 4 bases, and 16 bases lay in between. This CDR3 is built from 14 residues. In DNA form, the CDR3 reads TGTGCCAGTACCCCGAGGGGGGGAGGCACTGAAGCTTTCTTT. Residues: CASTPRGGGTEAFF. The whole variable domain, filled in from reference TRBV19 and TRBJ1-1, reads DGGITQSPKYLFRKEGQNVTLSCEQNLNHDAMYWYRQDPGQGLRLIYYSQIVNDFQKGDIAEGYSVSREKKESFPLTVTSAQKNPTAFYLCASTPRGGGTEAFFGQGTRLTVV.

The chain has TRBV29-1 and TRBJ1-1; D unclear. The germline V gene encodes CDR1 SQVTM and CDR2 ANQGSEA. The V end was cut by 8 bases, the J end by 0 bases, with 16 bases between. The CDR3 consists of 14 residues. CDR3 amino acids: CSTLAGNLNTEAFF. The CDR3 DNA follows: TGCAGCACCCTCGCGGGGAACTTGAACACTGAAGCTTTCTTT.

This clone was seen a single time. Other DNA variants within this sample encode the same CDR3. V is TRBV10-3 and J is TRBJ2-1; either TRBD1 or TRBD2 may fit D (6 bases each). The V end lost 0 bases, the J end lost 4 bases, and 10 bases lay between the germline ends. The CDR3 runs 15 residues. Germline values: CDR1 ENHRY, CDR2 SYGVKD. The CDR3 loop is CAISESGGPYNEQFF. The CDR3 DNA reads as TGTGCCATCAGTGAGTCGGGGGGCCCTTACAATGAGCAGTTCTTC.

The J gene is TRBJ2-7, the V gene TRBV9; TRBD2 aligns across 7 bases. V lost 3 bases, J lost 4 bases, and 7 bases stayed unmatched. The germline gives CDR1 SGDLS, CDR2 YYNGEE. The length of the CDR3 is 14 residues. Written as DNA, the CDR3 is TGTGCCAGCAGCGCCCGGGGCGGGGGTTACGAGCAGTACTTC. Protein product: CASSARGGGYEQYF.

The chain is built from TRBV7-2 and TRBJ1-2; TRBD1 aligns across 9 bases. The CDR3 runs 15 residues. Germline-derived CDR1 and CDR2 are SGHTA and FQGNSA. V lost 7 bases and J lost 6; bases outside the gene matches: 12. The CDR3 DNA is TGTGCCAGCAACCATCCGGGACAGGGAGTCGATGGCTACACCTTC. This gives the protein CASNHPGQGVDGYTF.

The chain employs TRBV27 and TRBJ2-3; 9 bases align to TRBD2. The CDR3 runs to 14 residues. CDR1 and CDR2 from the germline V gene are MNHEY and SMNVEV (reference sequence). J gave up 5 bases and V 3 bases, and 3 bases lay outside the gene matches. CDR3 amino acids: CASSFSGGIDTQYF. CDR3 DNA sequence: TGTGCCAGCAGTTTTAGCGGGGGTATAGATACGCAGTATTTT.

The chain combines TRBV19 with TRBJ1-2; unclear D gene. With 3 bases removed from V and 6 bases from J, the gap between germline ends came to 11 bases. The CDR3 spans 13 residues. Germline CDR1 LNHDA, CDR2 SQIVND (reference sequence). CDR3 loop: CASSIVWDDGYTF. For the CDR3, the DNA is TGTGCCAGTAGTATTGTTTGGGATGATGGCTACACCTTC.

The rearrangement joins TRBV7-3 to TRBJ2-7; 10 bases match TRBD1. The J segment lost 3 bases and the V segment lost 1 base, leaving 3 bases of the junction unmatched. The CDR3 covers 15 residues. The germline CDR1 and CDR2 sequences are SGHTA and FQGTGA. The CDR3 loop reads CASSLSGQGGYEQYF. The CDR3 bases are TGTGCCAGCAGCTTAAGTGGACAGGGGGGCTACGAGCAGTACTTC.

CDR3 residues: CASSQGGGSGNTIYF. CDR3 DNA: TGTGCCAGCAGCCAAGGGGGGGGCTCTGGAAACACCATATATTTT. The rearrangement uses TRBV4-2 and TRBJ1-3, with a possible D match to TRBD1 (5 bases). Germline assignment: CDR1 LGHNA and CDR2 YNFKEQ. The CDR3 contains 15 residues. Trimming removed 1 base at V and 0 bases at J, with 7 bases between.

This chain uses TRBV7-2 with TRBJ1-2; D may be TRBD1 (5 bases). CDR1 SGHTA and CDR2 FQGNSA come from the germline V gene. CDR3 length: 13 amino acids. The V end lost 1 base, the J end lost 8 bases, and 11 bases lay between the germline ends. The CDR3 region is CASSLVGENGYTF. The CDR3 DNA reads TGTGCCAGCAGCTTAGTAGGGGAAAACGGCTACACCTTC.

The J gene is TRBJ2-5, the V gene TRBV5-4, with 16 nucleotides matching TRBD2. Looked up from germline, CDR1 is SGHNT and CDR2 is YYREEE (reference sequence). Trimming removed 4 bases from V and 5 bases from J; junction bases left unmatched: 8. CDR3 length: 17 amino acids. DNA for the CDR3: TGTGCCAGCAGCCCGGGACTAGCGGGGGGGCCGCGGGAGACCCAGTACTTC. As protein: CASSPGLAGGPRETQYF. Complete variable domain (other parts from reference TRBV5-4 and TRBJ2-5): ETGVTQSPTHLIKTRGQQVTLRCSSQSGHNTVSWYQQALGQGPQFIFQYYREEENGRGNFPPRFSGLQFPNYSSELNVNALELDDSALYLCASSPGLAGGPRETQYFGPGTRLLVL.

This chain connects TRBV6-2 or TRBV6-3 to TRBJ2-3; 13 bases agree with TRBD2. The germline CDR1 and CDR2 sequences are MNHEY and SVGEGT. J lost 6 bases, V lost 0 bases, and 3 bases had no gene match. The CDR3 runs 16 residues. The CDR3 loop is CASSYSVTSGRDTQYF. The CDR3 nucleotides are TGTGCCAGCAGTTACTCGGTGACTAGCGGGAGGGATACGCAGTATTTT.

V and J are TRBV9 and TRBJ2-7; unclear D gene. Per the germline V gene, CDR1 is SGDLS and CDR2 is YYNGEE. The CDR3 has 16 residues. Between the trimmed V and J ends, which lost 0 bases and 2 bases, there was a span of 15 bases. The CDR3 bases are TGTGCCAGCAGCGTAGCTACTGGCAGAGCACCCTACGAGCAGTACTTC. Encoded protein: CASSVATGRAPYEQYF.

The genes are TRBV5-1 and TRBJ1-5; D ambiguous. The V end was cut by 5 bases, the J end by 4 bases, with 22 bases between. Germline assignment: CDR1 SGHRS and CDR2 YFSETQ. The CDR3 contains 17 residues. The CDR3 DNA reads as TGCGCCAGCAGGCCTAGGAGGAGGAGGGTGTTAAATCAGCCCCAGCATTTT. It codes for CASRPRRRRVLNQPQHF.

This chain connects TRBV7-9 to TRBJ1-1; D is ambiguous. CDR1 and CDR2 from the germline V gene are SEHNR and FQNEAQ (reference sequence). This CDR3 has 13 residues. The V end was cut by 3 bases, the J end by 2 bases, with 7 bases between. The CDR3 nucleotides are TGTGCCAGCAGCTTTAGCATTAACACTGAAGCTTTCTTT. This sequence encodes CASSFSINTEAFF.